These T cell receptor beta chains were read from a single sample in a study of early T cells in non-severe SARS-CoV-2 infection. TCRdb re-called the 5' RACE reads through MiXCR, storing one row per CDR3 protein. The sample gives around 45,000 distinct CDR3 sequences, roughly 7% of which show up once; roughly 8.5% is in the top ten. The sequenced material came from whole blood. Receptors originate from an adult who was a healthcare worker with PCR-confirmed SARS-CoV-2 infection or an uninfected control (not recorded which). Each CDR3 is given without its conserved first and last residue. Fields, in order: J gene, D gene, V gene, CDR3 protein. The D gene is left open where the match is weak.

TRBJ1-5	NA	TRBV19	ASSATGLGNQPQH
TRBJ1-5	NA	TRBV20-1	SARDPGNSNQPQH
TRBJ2-7	TRBD2	TRBV10-3	AISDVAGGYEQY
TRBJ2-3	TRBD2	TRBV6-2/TRBV6-3	ASSYTGGSTDTQY
TRBJ1-2	NA	TRBV12-3/TRBV12-4	ASSFRAPLTDYGYT
TRBJ2-3	NA	TRBV5-5	ASSALGAADTQY
TRBJ2-1	NA	TRBV25-1	ASSDPSFDEQF
TRBJ2-5	NA	TRBV5-1	ASSLGNQETQY
TRBJ1-1	NA	TRBV7-2	ASSFSQGGTEAF
TRBJ2-2	NA	TRBV30	ASLTTNTGELF
TRBJ1-2	NA	TRBV18	ASSPVERGDYGYT
TRBJ2-3	NA	TRBV11-2	ASTLQGPQY
TRBJ2-1	TRBD2	TRBV4-3	ASSQGPGLAYNEQF
TRBJ1-1	TRBD1	TRBV5-1	ASSFTGAEAF
TRBJ2-2	NA	TRBV12-3/TRBV12-4	ASSFPNTGELF
TRBJ2-5	NA	TRBV20-1	SASKDPHRRETQY
TRBJ1-4	TRBD1	TRBV27	ASSFSLGTGEKKLF
TRBJ2-7	NA	TRBV6-5	ASSPDSLKQY
TRBJ2-7	NA	TRBV6-5	ASSLGHNSDEQY
TRBJ1-6	NA	TRBV14	ASSRWGYNSPLH
TRBJ1-5	NA	TRBV12-3/TRBV12-4	ASSFEGRGNQPQH
TRBJ2-7	NA	TRBV4-3	ASSPTGTTVFQY
TRBJ2-7	NA	TRBV29-1	SVEGGSFYEQY
TRBJ2-2	TRBD1	TRBV2	ASSRQGVGRAGELF
TRBJ1-1	TRBD1	TRBV12-3/TRBV12-4	ASSFSQQGPG
TRBJ2-5	NA	TRBV12-3/TRBV12-4	ASRTGGETQY
TRBJ2-5	TRBD1	TRBV7-3	ASSRNDRAWETQY
TRBJ2-7	NA	TRBV7-9	ASSLLLPYEQY
TRBJ1-4	TRBD1	TRBV5-1	ASSSRGTANEKLF
TRBJ2-2	NA	TRBV28	VTDDQTGELF
TRBJ2-7	NA	TRBV28	ASSLMPPSYEQY
TRBJ2-2	NA	TRBV9	ASSVRPDANTGELF
TRBJ2-3	NA	TRBV7-2	ASSLGSGAGNIAQY
TRBJ1-1	NA	TRBV29-1	SVTAGWGNTEAF
TRBJ1-5	NA	TRBV27	ASGKPGASNQPQH